The 21 T cell receptor beta chains below come from one sample, sequenced in a study of blood T cell repertoires in COVID-19. Libraries were prepared by immunoSEQ multiplex PCR; TCRdb keeps only in-frame clonotypes and omits some of them. Among about 350,000 clones listed, 85% to 90% were seen once. The sequencing input was peripheral blood. These TCRs come from a woman aged 70-85 years with COVID-19, enrolled during active disease.

CDR3 nucleotide sequence: TGCGCCAGCAGCCTCCTTGCCGGGACAGAGTATGGCTACACCTTC. It codes for CASSLLAGTEYGYTF. This sequence joins TRBV5-1 and TRBJ1-2; 7 nucleotides match TRBD1. Germline V gene sequence: CDR1 SGHRS, CDR2 YFSETQ. This CDR3 is 15 amino acids long. V lost 4 bases, J lost 5 bases, and 11 bases stayed unmatched. Drawing the rest from reference TRBV5-1 and TRBJ1-2, the complete variable domain is KAGVTQTPRYLIKTRGQQVTLSCSPISGHRSVSWYQQTPGQGLQFLFEYFSETQRNKGNFPGRFSGRQFSNSRSEMNVSTLELGDSALYLCASSLLAGTEYGYTFGSGTRLTVV.

This chain joins TRBV19 and TRBJ1-1; the match to TRBD1 covers 7 bases. The germline gives CDR1 LNHDA, CDR2 SQIVND (reference sequence). J lost 1 base, V lost 5 bases, and 13 bases had no gene match. The CDR3 length is 17 residues. This chain's CDR3 is CASSSLSSGTANTEAFF. Written as DNA, the CDR3 is TGTGCCAGTAGTTCTCTTAGCTCCGGGACAGCGAACACTGAAGCTTTCTTT.

This chain uses TRBV5-8 with TRBJ1-1; TRBD1 matches 8 bases. The CDR3 length is 15 residues. Trimming cost V 4 bases and J 6 bases; bases outside gene matches: 11. The germline CDR1 and CDR2 sequences are SGHTS and YDEGEE. CDR3 region: CASSAPGQVIPEAFF. The CDR3 DNA reads as TGTGCCAGCAGCGCACCGGGACAGGTGATCCCTGAAGCTTTCTTT.

This chain connects TRBV5-4 to TRBJ2-3, with TRBD2 as a possible D gene (6 bases). Germline V CDR1 and CDR2: SGHNT, YYREEE (reference sequence). This CDR3 region has 16 residues. V was cut by 4 bases and J by 3 bases, with 18 bases left in between. In nucleotides, the CDR3 is TGTGCCAGCAGCCCTTCCGCGGGGACCCAGACAGATACGCAGTATTTT. This encodes CASSPSAGTQTDTQYF.

This clone was detected only once. The chain uses TRBV27 and TRBJ1-1; 8 nucleotides match TRBD1. CDR1 MNHEY and CDR2 SMNVEV come from the germline V gene (reference sequence). The CDR3 is made up of 17 amino acids. Unmatched junction bases numbered 11, after V lost 5 bases and J lost 0 bases. CDR3 sequence reads: CASSPHRTGIMNTEAFF. CDR3 DNA: TGTGCCAGCAGTCCACATAGGACAGGGATTATGAACACTGAAGCTTTCTTT.

The chain uses TRBV10-3 and TRBJ2-5; D may be TRBD1 (5 bases). The germline V gene encodes CDR1 ENHRY and CDR2 SYGVKD. Deletions cut 6 bases from V and 1 base from J, with 12 bases between. The CDR3 sequence is 14 residues long. The CDR3 nucleotides read TGTGCCATCAGCCAGACAGCGACCCAAGAGACCCAGTACTTC. It yields the protein CAISQTATQETQYF.

The chain joins TRBV28 to TRBJ1-2; possible D gene TRBD1, 5 bases. Trimming pared 5 bases from V and 4 bases from J, leaving 11 bases between. The CDR3 length is 13 residues. Looked up from germline, CDR1 is MDHEN and CDR2 is SYDVKM. In DNA, the CDR3 is TGTGCCAGCAGTACAGGTATTCTCTATGGCTACACCTTC. It specifies CASSTGILYGYTF.

This clone has only one observation. The genes are TRBV27 and TRBJ2-7; tentatively, D is TRBD2 (5 bases). The germline V and J ends were trimmed by 6 bases and 0 bases, with 15 bases remaining between them. CDR3 length equals 15 residues. CDR1 and CDR2 (germline): MNHEY, SMNVEV (reference sequence). DNA for the CDR3: TGTGCCAGCAGGCCGGACTGGTGGAGCTCCTACGAGCAGTACTTC. It specifies CASRPDWWSSYEQYF.

The V gene is TRBV11-3, the J gene TRBJ1-6; 11 nucleotides agree with TRBD1. The V and J ends lost 1 base and 3 bases, in that order; junction bases with no gene match: 8. Looked up from germline, CDR1 is SGHNT and CDR2 is YENEEA. CDR3 length: 19 residues. CDR3 bases: TGTGCCAGCAGCTTAGTAGGGGACAGGGGGTTTTTCTATAATTCACCCCTCCACTTT. It yields the protein CASSLVGDRGFFYNSPLHF.

The J gene is TRBJ2-7, the V gene TRBV11-2; 7 positions match TRBD1. The ends lost 0 bases at V and 1 base at J; junction bases unmatched: 12. The length of the CDR3 is 18 residues. The V gene's germline CDR1 is SGHAT and CDR2 FQNNGV. CDR3 in DNA: TGTGCCAGCAGCTTAGATCGGCGAGGACAGGATAATTCCTACGAGCAGTACTTC. It codes for CASSLDRRGQDNSYEQYF.

V is TRBV5-8 and J is TRBJ2-1; weak D call: TRBD1 (6 bases). Germline loops: CDR1 SGHTS, CDR2 YDEGEE. The CDR3 covers 14 residues. Trimming removed 0 bases from V and 7 bases from J, with 11 bases in between. The CDR3 region is CASSLGGPGNEQFF. The CDR3 DNA reads as TGTGCCAGCAGCTTGGGGGGGCCTGGGAATGAGCAGTTCTTC.

CDR3 loop: CASSAQGLDEQFF. The CDR3 DNA sequence: TGTGCCAGCAGTGCTCAGGGGCTAGATGAGCAGTTCTTC. The rearrangement uses TRBV2 and TRBJ2-1, with D perhaps matching TRBD1 (6 bases). Trimming removed 4 bases at V and 8 bases at J, with 12 bases between. Germline V gene lookup returns CDR1 SNHLY and CDR2 FYNNEI. This CDR3 is 13 amino acids long.

The gene calls are TRBV3-1 (or the pseudogene TRBV3-2) and TRBJ2-7; tentative D call: TRBD1 (5 bases). V lost 8 bases to trimming and J lost 5 bases, with 16 bases between them. The CDR3 extends over 13 amino acids. Germline V gene sequence: CDR1 LGHDT, CDR2 YNNKEL (reference sequence). The CDR3 DNA follows: TGTGCCAGCGGAAGGGGTAGTACTCACGAGCAGTACTTC. It is translated as CASGRGSTHEQYF.

This chain connects TRBV9 to TRBJ2-2, with 11 bases aligning to TRBD2. CDR1 and CDR2 (germline): SGDLS, YYNGEE. The ends lost 0 bases at V and 5 bases at J; junction bases unmatched: 0. This CDR3 contains 15 residues. CDR3 region: CASSVGLAGTGELFF. Written as DNA, the CDR3 is TGTGCCAGCAGCGTAGGACTAGCGGGGACCGGGGAGCTGTTTTTT.

The V and J genes are TRBV7-9 and TRBJ2-7, with 9 bases aligning to TRBD1. The CDR3 has 16 residues. Germline values: CDR1 SEHNR, CDR2 FQNEAQ (reference sequence). J was trimmed by 4 bases and V by 5 bases; bases with no gene match: 12. The CDR3 nucleotides are TGTGCCAGCAGCCTACCTCCGGGACAGGGAGGATACGAGCAGTACTTC. Translation: CASSLPPGQGGYEQYF.

The chain joins TRBV20-1 to TRBJ2-3, with 9 bases aligning to TRBD2. Trimming took 3 bases from V and 1 from J; bases not matched to a gene: 2. Germline values: CDR1 DFQATT, CDR2 SNEGSKA (reference sequence). This CDR3 comprises 14 residues. The CDR3 reads CSASKRGGTDTQYF. In DNA, the CDR3 is TGCAGTGCTAGTAAGCGGGGGGGCACAGATACGCAGTATTTT.

The table lists this clone with a few counts. The rearrangement joins TRBV19 to TRBJ2-3; D is undetermined. V dropped 1 base and J dropped 2 bases, with 7 bases sitting between them. The CDR3 covers 14 residues. Per the germline V gene, CDR1 is LNHDA and CDR2 is SQIVND (reference sequence). CDR3: CASSIGQITDTQYF. As DNA, the CDR3 is TGTGCCAGTAGTATAGGGCAGATCACAGATACGCAGTATTTT.

The gene calls are TRBV7-2 and TRBJ2-5, with 15 bases aligning to TRBD2. The junction had 6 bases not matched to a gene; V was cut back by 5 bases and J by 5 bases. The CDR3 extends over 16 amino acids. CDR1 is SGHTA, CDR2 FQGNSA, per germline. The CDR3 here is CASSPGLAGGRETQYF. The CDR3 region has the DNA TGTGCCAGCAGCCCCGGACTAGCGGGGGGGCGGGAGACCCAGTACTTC.

By share, this clone ranks as medium-sized (0.01 to 0.1%). This sequence joins TRBV11-3 and TRBJ2-7; tentatively, D is TRBD1 (5 bases). Germline V CDR1 and CDR2: SGHNT, YENEEA. V lost 6 bases and J 3 bases, leaving 9 bases between the germline ends. CDR3 length: 12 amino acids. CDR3 in amino acids: CASRTGYYEQYF. CDR3 DNA: TGTGCCAGCAGAACAGGCTACTACGAGCAGTACTTC.

The V call is TRBV30, the J call TRBJ1-1; TRBD1 matches 8 bases. With 2 bases clipped from V and 10 bases from J, the junction kept 15 bases outside the gene matches. CDR1 is GTSNPN, CDR2 SVGIG, per germline (reference sequence). This CDR3 has 15 residues. In nucleotides, the CDR3 is TGTGCCTGGAGTCGACCCGGGACAGGTACACGCGGAGCTTTCTTT. Protein product: CAWSRPGTGTRGAFF.

This clone appeared once. The J gene is TRBJ1-4, the V gene TRBV5-1, with 10 bases lining up with TRBD1. CDR3 size: 16 residues. CDR1 and CDR2 from the germline V gene are SGHRS and YFSETQ. Trimming removed 0 bases from V and 3 bases from J; junction bases left unmatched: 2. This CDR3 is CASSLEGQGSNEKLFF. Written as DNA, the CDR3 is TGCGCCAGCAGCTTGGAGGGACAGGGGTCTAATGAAAAACTGTTTTTT.